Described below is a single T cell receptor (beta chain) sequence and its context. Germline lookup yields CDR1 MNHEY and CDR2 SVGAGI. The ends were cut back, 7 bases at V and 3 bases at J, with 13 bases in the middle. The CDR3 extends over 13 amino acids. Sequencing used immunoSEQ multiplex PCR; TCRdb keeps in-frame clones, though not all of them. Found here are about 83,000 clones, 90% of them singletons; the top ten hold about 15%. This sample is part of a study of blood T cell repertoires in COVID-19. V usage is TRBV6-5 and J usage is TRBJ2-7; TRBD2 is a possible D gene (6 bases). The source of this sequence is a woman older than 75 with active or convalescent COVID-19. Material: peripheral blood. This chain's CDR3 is CASTPQDYYEQYF. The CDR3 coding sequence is TGTGCCAGCACCCCCCAGGACTACTACGAGCAGTACTTC.